The rows below give T cell receptor beta chains drawn from one sample of a study of blood T cell repertoires in COVID-19. Sequencing used immunoSEQ multiplex PCR; TCRdb keeps in-frame clones, though not all of them. The table lists more than 150,000 clones, 75% to 90% of them singletons. Sequences were obtained from peripheral blood. These receptor sequences come from a woman between 55 and 75 years old with acute or convalescent COVID-19. CDR3s include the opening cysteine and the closing phenylalanine or tryptophan. D genes are given only for firm matches. Expanded clones get a size class; other rows say once, few or many, or leave the size out.

-	TRBV10-3	TRBJ1-1	-	TGTGCCATCAGTGAGTCTGTACAGTTGAACACTGAAGCTTTCTTT	CAISESVQLNTEAFF
-	TRBV27	TRBJ1-2	-	TGTGCCAGCAGTTCCAAGGGCCGCAGGGGCGGCTATGGCTACACCTTC	CASSSKGRRGGYGYTF
TRBD2	TRBV2	TRBJ2-1	-	TGTGCCAGCAGTGAGGGGCTAGCGGGGCGACAAAGAGAGCAGTTCTTC	CASSEGLAGRQREQFF
-	TRBV19	TRBJ1-4	-	TGTGCCAGTAGTATTTCCCAGGAAAAACTGTTTTTT	CASSISQEKLFF
TRBD1	TRBV7-6	TRBJ2-2	-	TGTGCCAGCAGCTTAGCGCCAGGGGGCCCTAACACCGGGGAGCTGTTTTTT	CASSLAPGGPNTGELFF
-	TRBV9	TRBJ1-2	once	TGTGCCAGCAGCGTAGGACAGTTTGGCTACACCTTC	CASSVGQFGYTF
TRBD2	TRBV9	TRBJ2-7	-	TGTGCCAGCAGCGTAGGGGAAGCGGGGGATCCCTACGAGCAGTACTTC	CASSVGEAGDPYEQYF
TRBD1	TRBV5-6	TRBJ2-4	-	TGTGCCAGCAGCTTGTATTCCCGACAGGGAAAGCCAGCCAAAAACATTCAGTACTTC	CASSLYSRQGKPAKNIQYF
TRBD1	TRBV5-6	TRBJ2-7	-	TGTGCCAGCAGCTATCCAGGGGGCTACGAGCAGTACTTC	CASSYPGGYEQYF
-	TRBV5-1	TRBJ2-7	-	TGCGCCAGCAGCTTGGAGGGCAGGGCAAAAGGCGAGCAGTACTTC	CASSLEGRAKGEQYF
-	TRBV3-1/TRBV3-2	TRBJ2-2	-	TGTGCCAGCAGCCAAGGATCGGGCACCGGGGAGCTGTTTTTT	CASSQGSGTGELFF
-	TRBV27	TRBJ2-7	-	TGTGCCAGCAGTTGGGACACCTTAAGCTCCTACGAGCAGTACTTC	CASSWDTLSSYEQYF
-	TRBV3-1/TRBV3-2	TRBJ2-7	-	TGTGCCAGCAGCCTACAGCGGGACATATACGAGCAGTACTTC	CASSLQRDIYEQYF
-	TRBV29-1	TRBJ2-2	few	TGCAGCGCCGCTTGGGGCAGTGTCACCGGGGAGCTGTTTTTT	CSAAWGSVTGELFF
-	TRBV29-1	TRBJ1-1	-	TGCAGCGCCCGGGATTCTGAAGCTTTCTTT	CSARDSEAFF
-	TRBV28	TRBJ1-5	-	TGTGCCAGCAGCCCCCCCCACAGGGCAACCGGGGATAGCCAACGTTATCAGCCCCAGCATTTT	CASSPPHRATGDSQRYQPQHF
TRBD1	TRBV6-6	TRBJ2-7	-	TGTGCCAGCAGTTATCCCCGACAGGGTTCAACCTACGAGCAGTACTTC	CASSYPRQGSTYEQYF
-	TRBV4-3	TRBJ2-7	-	TGCGCCAGCAGCCAAGATGAGCGGGCGGCCTACGAGCAGTACTTC	CASSQDERAAYEQYF
-	TRBV2	TRBJ1-6	-	TGTGCCAGCAAGGTGCAGACTTCGTATAATTCACCCCTCCACTTT	CASKVQTSYNSPLHF
TRBD1	TRBV29-1	TRBJ1-1	-	TGCAGCGTTGAAGGGGCCCCGACAGGGGAATTGACTGAAGCTTTCTTT	CSVEGAPTGELTEAFF
-	TRBV3-1/TRBV3-2	TRBJ1-5	-	TGTGCCAGCAGCCAATCCCTCGGTCGTCAGCCCCAGCATTTT	CASSQSLGRQPQHF
TRBD1	TRBV9	TRBJ2-3	once	TGTGCCAGCAGCGCTAAGACAGGGTTGGGGACAGATACGCAGTATTTT	CASSAKTGLGTDTQYF
TRBD1	TRBV5-6	TRBJ1-3	-	TGTGCCAGCAGCTTGGGACCAGGGGGCTCTGGAAACACCATATATTTT	CASSLGPGGSGNTIYF
TRBD1	TRBV7-2	TRBJ1-5	few	TGTGCCAGCAGCTTAGACAGGGGGGATCAGCCCCAGCATTTT	CASSLDRGDQPQHF
TRBD1	TRBV28	TRBJ1-1	-	TGTGCCAGCACCGGGACAGGGGTGAACACTGAAGCTTTCTTT	CASTGTGVNTEAFF
-	TRBV11-3	TRBJ1-6	-	TGTGCCAGCAGCGTGGGCAGGGCTGGGTCACCCCTCCACTTT	CASSVGRAGSPLHF
-	TRBV7-2	TRBJ1-5	few	TGTGCCAGCAGCTTAGAAGGCGGGAATAGCAATCAGCCCCAGCATTTT	CASSLEGGNSNQPQHF
-	TRBV20-1	TRBJ1-1	-	TGCAGTGCTAGAGCGACAGGTGAAGCTTTCTTT	CSARATGEAFF
TRBD2	TRBV6-2/TRBV6-3	TRBJ2-7	-	TGTGCCAGCAGTTCCGGCAGCGGGGGGCTCAACGAGCAGTACTTC	CASSSGSGGLNEQYF
-	TRBV6-6	TRBJ2-3	once	TGTGCCAGCAGTGTGTTTATCACAGATACGCAGTATTTT	CASSVFITDTQYF
-	TRBV27	TRBJ1-1	-	TGTGCCAGCAGTTTATATGGCGGCAGGGGGAACACTGAAGCTTTCTTT	CASSLYGGRGNTEAFF
-	TRBV30	TRBJ1-5	-	TGTGCCTGGAGTGCAGGGAATGATCAGCCCCAGCATTTT	CAWSAGNDQPQHF
-	TRBV7-8	TRBJ1-1	-	TGTGCCAGCAGCTCCAATACGTGGGGAGGGTACACTGAAGCTTTCTTT	CASSSNTWGGYTEAFF
TRBD1	TRBV6-5	TRBJ1-6	-	TGTGCCAGCAGCCTAGGACAGGATAATTCACCCCTCCACTTT	CASSLGQDNSPLHF
TRBD1	TRBV29-1	TRBJ1-2	-	TGCAGCGCAGAAGACCGGACAGGGGTGGGAGGCTACACCTTC	CSAEDRTGVGGYTF
-	TRBV30	TRBJ1-6	few	TGTGCCTGGACAAGGGGCCCTAATTCACCCCTCCACTTT	CAWTRGPNSPLHF
-	TRBV4-1	TRBJ1-2	-	TGCGCCAGCAGCCAAGATGGCCCCTCGGCAGGTACTTTGGGCTACACCTTC	CASSQDGPSAGTLGYTF
-	TRBV15	TRBJ1-1	-	TGTGCCACCAGCAGGGACACACTAAACACTGAAGCTTTCTTT	CATSRDTLNTEAFF
TRBD1	TRBV7-2	TRBJ1-2	-	TGTGCCAGCAGCGCCGACAGGGCGGGTGGCGGCTACACCTTC	CASSADRAGGGYTF
-	TRBV13	TRBJ1-4	few	TGTGCCAGCAGCTATACAGGCGCGGGAGAAAAACTGTTTTTT	CASSYTGAGEKLFF
TRBD1	TRBV11-2	TRBJ1-2	-	TGTGCCAGCAGCTACCAGACAGGGCTTGGCTACACCTTC	CASSYQTGLGYTF
TRBD1	TRBV5-4	TRBJ1-1	once	TGTGCCAGCAGCCCATGGACAGGGAATGAAGCTTTCTTT	CASSPWTGNEAFF
TRBD1	TRBV4-2	TRBJ1-6	-	TGTGCCAGCAGCCAGCAGGGACAGGGGTTTAATTCACCCCTCCACTTT	CASSQQGQGFNSPLHF
-	TRBV11-2	TRBJ1-2	-	TGTGCCAGCAGCGGCCTCTTTAGGGGCGGAGGCTACACCTTC	CASSGLFRGGGYTF
-	TRBV6-5	TRBJ1-4	-	TGTGCCGCCAGGGGTCCAGGGGCTAATGAAAAACTGTTTTTT	CAARGPGANEKLFF
-	TRBV19	TRBJ1-3	-	TGTGCCAGTAGTATTGGAGGGGTCGGAAACACCATATATTTT	CASSIGGVGNTIYF
-	TRBV28	TRBJ2-2	once	TGTGCCAGCAGTTTAGCAGGCGGGGAGCTGTTTTTT	CASSLAGGELFF
TRBD1	TRBV19	TRBJ2-6	-	TGTGCCAGTAGTAGTCTAAGGACAGGTACTAGCTCTGGGGCCAACGTCCTGACTTTC	CASSSLRTGTSSGANVLTF